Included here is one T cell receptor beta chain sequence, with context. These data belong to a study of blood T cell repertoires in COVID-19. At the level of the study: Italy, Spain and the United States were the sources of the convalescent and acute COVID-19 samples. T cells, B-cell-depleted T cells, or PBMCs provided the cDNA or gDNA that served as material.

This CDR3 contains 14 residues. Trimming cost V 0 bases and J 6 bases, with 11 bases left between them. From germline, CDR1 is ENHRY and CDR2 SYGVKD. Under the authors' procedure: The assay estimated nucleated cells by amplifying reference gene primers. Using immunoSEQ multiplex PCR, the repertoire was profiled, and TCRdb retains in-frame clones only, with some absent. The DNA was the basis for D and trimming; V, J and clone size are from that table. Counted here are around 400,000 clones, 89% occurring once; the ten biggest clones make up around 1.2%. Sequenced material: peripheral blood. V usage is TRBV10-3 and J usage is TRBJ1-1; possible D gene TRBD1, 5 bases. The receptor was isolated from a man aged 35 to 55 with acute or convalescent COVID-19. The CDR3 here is CAISESQGQAEAFF. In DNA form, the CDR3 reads TGTGCCATCAGTGAGTCGCAGGGTCAGGCTGAAGCTTTCTTT.